This TCR beta chain was observed in a study of CD8+ T cells in alopecia areata. General study findings and limits: Possibly as an HLA-related effect, TCR sharing across patients appeared less clear than in mice. Scalp repertoires also include resident alphabeta T cells from normal skin.

RNA, once extracted, was reverse transcribed into cDNA for use as the sequencing template. Profiled with immunoSEQ multiplex PCR; TCRdb holds only in-frame clones, not every one. The sample shows around 80,000 clones, around 54% of them seen only once. For this clone: Its antigen is currently unknown.

The CDR3 consists of 14 residues. Trimming cost V 2 bases and J 4 bases, with 11 bases left between them. CDR1 and CDR2 from the germline V gene are MGHDK and SYGVNS. The V and J genes are TRBV25-1 and TRBJ2-5; weak D call: TRBD1 (5 bases). Sequenced: NKG2D-high CD8+ T cells sorted from blood. This receptor was obtained from a human donor with alopecia areata. CDR3 in DNA: TGTGCCAGCAGTGAAATGGACCAGGGAGAGACCCAGTACTTC. It codes for CASSEMDQGETQYF.